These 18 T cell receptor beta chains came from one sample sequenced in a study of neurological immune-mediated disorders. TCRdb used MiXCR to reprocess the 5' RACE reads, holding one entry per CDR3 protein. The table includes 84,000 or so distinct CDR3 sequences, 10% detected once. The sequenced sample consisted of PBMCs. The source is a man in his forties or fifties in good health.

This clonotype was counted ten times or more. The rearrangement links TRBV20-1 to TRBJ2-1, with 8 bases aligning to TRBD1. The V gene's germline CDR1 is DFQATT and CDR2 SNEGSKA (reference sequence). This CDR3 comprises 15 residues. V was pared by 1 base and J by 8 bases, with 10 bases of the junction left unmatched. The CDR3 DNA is TGCAGTGCTAGAGGGATCGACAGGGGAGAGCATGAGCAGTTCTTC. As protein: CSARGIDRGEHEQFF.

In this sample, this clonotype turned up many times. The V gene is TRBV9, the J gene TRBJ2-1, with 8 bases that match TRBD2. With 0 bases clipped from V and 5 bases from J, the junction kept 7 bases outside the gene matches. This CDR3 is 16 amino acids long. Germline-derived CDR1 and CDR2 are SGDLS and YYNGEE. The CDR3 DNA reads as TGTGCCAGCAGCGTAGGAACGACTAGCGTCAACAATGAGCAGTTCTTC. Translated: CASSVGTTSVNNEQFF.

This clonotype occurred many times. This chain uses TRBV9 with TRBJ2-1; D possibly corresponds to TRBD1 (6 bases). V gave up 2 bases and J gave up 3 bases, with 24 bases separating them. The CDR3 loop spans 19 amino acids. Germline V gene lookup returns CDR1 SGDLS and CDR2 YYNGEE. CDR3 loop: CASSVDPPGLQGRYNEQFF. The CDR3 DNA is TGTGCCAGCAGCGTCGACCCTCCGGGGCTCCAGGGGCGCTACAATGAGCAGTTCTTC. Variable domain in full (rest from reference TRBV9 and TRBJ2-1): DSGVTQTPKHLITATGQRVTLRCSPRSGDLSVYWYQQSLDQGLQFLIQYYNGEERAKGNILERFSAQQFPDLHSELNLSSLELGDSALYFCASSVDPPGLQGRYNEQFFGPGTRLTVL.

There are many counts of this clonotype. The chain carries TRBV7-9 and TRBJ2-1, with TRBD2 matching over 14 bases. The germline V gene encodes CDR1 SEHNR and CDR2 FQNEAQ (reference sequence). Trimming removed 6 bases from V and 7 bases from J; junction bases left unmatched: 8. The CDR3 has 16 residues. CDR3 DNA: TGTGCCAGCAGTTCCGGGACTAGCGGGAGACGGAATGAGCAGTTCTTC. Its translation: CASSSGTSGRRNEQFF. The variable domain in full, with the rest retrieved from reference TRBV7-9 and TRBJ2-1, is DTGVSQNPRHKITKRGQNVTFRCDPISEHNRLYWYRQTLGQGPEFLTYFQNEAQLEKSRLLSDRFSAERPKGSFSTLEIQRTEQGDSAMYLCASSSGTSGRRNEQFFGPGTRLTVL.

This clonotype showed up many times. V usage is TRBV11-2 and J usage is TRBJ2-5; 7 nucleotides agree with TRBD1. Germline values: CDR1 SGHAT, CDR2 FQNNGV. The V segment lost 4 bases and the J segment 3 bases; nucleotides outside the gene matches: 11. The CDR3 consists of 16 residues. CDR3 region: CASSSKGTAKEETQYF. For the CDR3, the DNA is TGTGCCAGCAGCTCAAAAGGGACAGCTAAAGAAGAGACCCAGTACTTC.

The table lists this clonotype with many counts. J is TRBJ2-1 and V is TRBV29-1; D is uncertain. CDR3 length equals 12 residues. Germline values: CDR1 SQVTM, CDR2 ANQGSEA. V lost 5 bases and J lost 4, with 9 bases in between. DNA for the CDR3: TGCAGCGTTCAAGGCAGTTACAATGAGCAGTTCTTC. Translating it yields CSVQGSYNEQFF.

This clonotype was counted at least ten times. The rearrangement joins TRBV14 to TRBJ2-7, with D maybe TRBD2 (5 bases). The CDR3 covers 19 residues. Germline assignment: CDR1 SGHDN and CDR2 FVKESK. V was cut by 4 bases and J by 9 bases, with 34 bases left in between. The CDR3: CASSPPFGQIGPLEGGQYF. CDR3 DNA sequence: TGTGCCAGCAGCCCCCCGTTCGGGCAGATCGGCCCCCTCGAGGGTGGGCAGTACTTC.

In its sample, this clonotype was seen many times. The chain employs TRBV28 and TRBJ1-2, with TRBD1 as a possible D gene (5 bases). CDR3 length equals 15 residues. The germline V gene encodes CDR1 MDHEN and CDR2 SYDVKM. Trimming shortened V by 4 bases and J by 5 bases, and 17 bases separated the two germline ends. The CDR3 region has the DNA TGTGCCAGCAGTTCCCCCTTAGAGGGGCGTTATGGCTACACCTTC. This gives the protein CASSSPLEGRYGYTF.

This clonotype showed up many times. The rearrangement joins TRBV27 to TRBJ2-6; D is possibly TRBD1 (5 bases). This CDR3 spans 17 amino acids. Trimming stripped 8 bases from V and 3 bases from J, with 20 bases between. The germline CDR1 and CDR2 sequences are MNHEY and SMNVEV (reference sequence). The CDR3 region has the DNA TGTGCCAGCTCAGTTTCCAGGGTGGCAGGTGGGGCCAACGTCCTGACTTTC. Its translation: CASSVSRVAGGANVLTF.

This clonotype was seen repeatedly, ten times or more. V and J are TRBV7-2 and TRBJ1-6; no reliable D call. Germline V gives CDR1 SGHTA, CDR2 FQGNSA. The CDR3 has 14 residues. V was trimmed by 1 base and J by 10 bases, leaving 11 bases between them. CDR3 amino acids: CASSLDSQLSPLHF. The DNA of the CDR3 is TGTGCCAGCAGCTTAGACAGTCAACTGTCACCCCTCCACTTT.

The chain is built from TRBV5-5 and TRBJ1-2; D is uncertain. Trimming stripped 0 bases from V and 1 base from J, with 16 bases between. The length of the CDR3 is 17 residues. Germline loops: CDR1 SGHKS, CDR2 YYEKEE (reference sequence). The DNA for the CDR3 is TGTGCCAGCAGCTTGGGCGGACTGACGCTTTTTAACTATGGCTACACCTTC. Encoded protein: CASSLGGLTLFNYGYTF.

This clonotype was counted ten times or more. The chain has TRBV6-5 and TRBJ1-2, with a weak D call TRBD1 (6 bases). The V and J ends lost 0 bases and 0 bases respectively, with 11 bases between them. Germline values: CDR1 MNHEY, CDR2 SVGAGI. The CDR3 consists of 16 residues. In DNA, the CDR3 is TGTGCCAGCAGTTACTCGAAGGGGGACCCTAACTATGGCTACACCTTC. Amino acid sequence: CASSYSKGDPNYGYTF.

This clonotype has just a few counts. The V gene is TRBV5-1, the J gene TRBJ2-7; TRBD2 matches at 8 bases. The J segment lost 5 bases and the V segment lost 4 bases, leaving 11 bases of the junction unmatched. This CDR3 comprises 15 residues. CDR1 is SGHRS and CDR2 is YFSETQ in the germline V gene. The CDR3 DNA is TGCGCCAGCAGCGCCACGGGGGGGCTTATCCACGAGCAGTACTTC. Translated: CASSATGGLIHEQYF.

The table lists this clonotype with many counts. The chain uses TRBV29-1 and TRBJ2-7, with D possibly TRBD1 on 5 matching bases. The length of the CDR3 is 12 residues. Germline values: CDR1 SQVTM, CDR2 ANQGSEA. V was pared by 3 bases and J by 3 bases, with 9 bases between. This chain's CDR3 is CSVDQGGYEQYF. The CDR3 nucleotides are TGCAGCGTTGATCAGGGCGGCTACGAGCAGTACTTC.

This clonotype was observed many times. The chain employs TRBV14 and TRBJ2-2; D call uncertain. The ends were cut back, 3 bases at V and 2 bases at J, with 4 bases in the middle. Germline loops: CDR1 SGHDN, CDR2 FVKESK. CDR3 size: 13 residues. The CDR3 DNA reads TGTGCCAGCAGCCAGAAAAACACCGGGGAGCTGTTTTTT. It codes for CASSQKNTGELFF.

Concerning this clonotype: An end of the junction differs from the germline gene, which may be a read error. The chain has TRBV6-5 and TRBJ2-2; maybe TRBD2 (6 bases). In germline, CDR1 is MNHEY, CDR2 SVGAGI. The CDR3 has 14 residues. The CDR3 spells CVSSRWRATWELFF. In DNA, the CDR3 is TGTGTCAGCAGTCGGTGGAGGGCCACCTGGGAGCTGTTTTTT.

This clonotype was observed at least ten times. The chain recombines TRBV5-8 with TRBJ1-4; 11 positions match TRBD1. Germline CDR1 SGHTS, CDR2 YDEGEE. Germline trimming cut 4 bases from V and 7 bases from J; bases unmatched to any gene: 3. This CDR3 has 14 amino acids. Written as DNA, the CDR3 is TGTGCCAGCAGCCGCGGGACAGGGGGTGAAAAACTGTTTTTT. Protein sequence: CASSRGTGGEKLFF.

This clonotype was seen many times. CDR3 nucleotide sequence: TGCGCCAGCTCCCCTAGCGGGGCCCAAGAGACCCAGTACTTC. Residues: CASSPSGAQETQYF. The chain employs TRBV5-1 and TRBJ2-5; TRBD2 matches 9 bases. The CDR3 contains 14 residues. Germline CDR1 reads SGHRS; CDR2 reads YFSETQ. V was pared by 7 bases and J by 1 base, with 5 bases of the junction left unmatched.